The present entry profiles one T cell receptor beta chain with its context. The antigen remains undetermined. CDR3 length: 14 amino acids. Germline CDR1 and CDR2: SGHNT and YYREEE (reference sequence). V lost 3 bases, J lost 6 bases, and 1 base stayed unmatched. This entry comes from a study of T cell responses to AZD1222 COVID-19 vaccine. Study-level points and caveats: Possibly, clonal diversity was underestimated; donors were largely white British and included more females.

Here immunoSEQ multiplex PCR was the method, and the copy in TCRdb shows in-frame clones only, minus some. The sample consists of about 72,000 clones, roughly 91% of them appearing once. This chain connects TRBV5-4 to TRBJ1-5, with 12 nucleotides matching TRBD1. The source was peripheral blood, collected on day 0 of AZD1222 vaccination. This TCR came from an adult in good health. CDR3 DNA: TGTGCCAGCAGCTCGGGACAGGGGGCTCAGCCCCAGCATTTT. As protein: CASSSGQGAQPQHF. Drawing the rest from reference TRBV5-4 and TRBJ1-5, the complete variable domain is ETGVTQSPTHLIKTRGQQVTLRCSSQSGHNTVSWYQQALGQGPQFIFQYYREEENGRGNFPPRFSGLQFPNYSSELNVNALELDDSALYLCASSSGQGAQPQHFGDGTRLSIL.